The 8 T cell receptor beta chains in this list originate from one sample, sequenced in a study of control samples from healthy donors and cancer patients. TCRdb's copy holds only in-frame clones and misses some; the assay was immunoSEQ multiplex PCR. Here the sample spans about 130,000 clones, around 90% being singletons. The material sequenced was blood. The receptors originated from a man in his forties in good health.

The rearrangement joins TRBV28 to TRBJ1-2; possibly TRBD1 for D (5 bases). Germline values: CDR1 MDHEN, CDR2 SYDVKM. The CDR3 sequence is 15 residues long. V was clipped by 3 bases and J by 0 bases, with 11 bases between them. This CDR3 reads CASSFGGSANYGYTF. The CDR3 DNA sequence: TGTGCCAGCAGTTTTGGGGGGTCGGCTAACTATGGCTACACCTTC.

V gene TRBV6-5 combines with J gene TRBJ1-6, with unresolved D. The V gene lost 5 bases and the J gene lost 7 bases, with 12 bases spanning the gap. CDR1 and CDR2 (germline): MNHEY, SVGAGI. The CDR3 sequence is 14 residues long. This chain's CDR3 is CASSSKIWNSPLHF. The CDR3 nucleotides are TGTGCCAGCAGTAGCAAAATCTGGAATTCACCCCTCCACTTT.

The rearrangement links TRBV7-9 to TRBJ2-7; a possible D gene is TRBD2 (5 bases). Germline-derived CDR1 and CDR2 are SEHNR and FQNEAQ (reference sequence). V was pared by 4 bases and J by 2 bases, with 6 bases between. The CDR3 covers 12 residues. Written as DNA, the CDR3 is TGTGCCAGCAGCTCCGGGGCCTACGAGCAGTACTTC. It specifies CASSSGAYEQYF. Full variable domain (remainder filled in from reference TRBV7-9 and TRBJ2-7): DTGVSQNPRHKITKRGQNVTFRCDPISEHNRLYWYRQTLGQGPEFLTYFQNEAQLEKSRLLSDRFSAERPKGSFSTLEIQRTEQGDSAMYLCASSSGAYEQYFGPGTRLTVT.

V gene TRBV5-1 combines with J gene TRBJ1-6; D might be TRBD1 (5 bases). CDR1 and CDR2 (germline): SGHRS, YFSETQ. This CDR3 is built from 14 residues. Trimming removed 0 bases at V and 8 bases at J, with 9 bases between. The CDR3 sequence is CASSLGGTYSPLHF. The CDR3 nucleotides are TGCGCCAGCAGCTTGGGAGGGACTTATTCACCCCTCCACTTT.

This clone is a singleton in its sample. The chain joins TRBV2 to TRBJ2-5, with 10 bases identical to TRBD1. The V gene end was trimmed by 6 bases and the J gene end by 3 bases; junction bases not matched to a gene: 7. CDR3 length: 15 amino acids. In germline, CDR1 is SNHLY, CDR2 FYNNEI. The CDR3 region has the DNA TGTGCCAGCAGCCTGACAGGGGGCTGGAAAGAGACCCAGTACTTC. Its translation is CASSLTGGWKETQYF. The whole variable domain, remainder taken from reference TRBV2 and TRBJ2-5, is EPEVTQTPSHQVTQMGQEVILRCVPISNHLYFYWYRQILGQKVEFLVSFYNNEISEKSEIFDDQFSVERPDGSNFTLKIRSTKLEDSAMYFCASSLTGGWKETQYFGPGTRLLVL.

V is TRBV9 and J is TRBJ1-3, with D maybe TRBD1 (5 bases). CDR1 is SGDLS, CDR2 YYNGEE, per germline. The CDR3 contains 15 residues. Trimming pared 4 bases from V and 4 bases from J, leaving 15 bases between. CDR3 sequence reads: CASSIAQGPGNTIYF. The CDR3 DNA reads as TGTGCCAGCAGCATAGCTCAGGGCCCCGGAAACACCATATATTTT.

The chain is built from TRBV20-1 and TRBJ2-3; D remains ambiguous. V was shortened by 8 bases and J by 2 bases, with 8 bases between the two germline ends. Germline assignment: CDR1 DFQATT and CDR2 SNEGSKA (reference sequence). This CDR3 has 11 amino acids. The CDR3 loop is CSTTATDTQYF. The CDR3 DNA follows: TGCAGTACCACAGCCACAGATACGCAGTATTTT.

This chain uses TRBV6-5 with TRBJ1-2; unclear D gene. Per germline, CDR1 MNHEY and CDR2 SVGAGI. CDR3 size: 16 residues. V dropped 0 bases and J dropped 0 bases, with 11 bases sitting between them. CDR3 in DNA: TGTGCCAGCAGTTACTCCCGGCGGGGATCTAACTATGGCTACACCTTC. This translates into CASSYSRRGSNYGYTF.